This TCR beta chain was sequenced for a study of blood T cell repertoires in COVID-19. Study-level background: Samples representing acute and convalescent COVID-19 were sourced from the United States, Italy and Spain. T cells, B-cell-depleted T cells, or PBMCs provided the cDNA or gDNA that served as material.

Original methodology: Estimates of nucleated cell counts were drawn from the amplification of reference gene primers. TCRdb keeps only in-frame clones here, not all; method: immunoSEQ multiplex PCR. V, J and clone size were drawn from that table, and D and trimming were deduced from the DNA. The sample lists approximately 100,000 clones; roughly 88% were seen once. CDR1 is MGHRA, CDR2 YSYEKL, per germline. The CDR3 sequence is 14 residues long. Trimming took 2 bases from V and 1 from J, leaving 9 bases between them. The rearrangement links TRBV4-1 to TRBJ2-7, with a possible D match to TRBD1 (6 bases). This receptor was obtained from a woman older than 75 with active or convalescent COVID-19. The specimen was peripheral blood. CDR3 protein: CASSQSDRSYEQYF. The CDR3 coding sequence is TGCGCCAGCAGCCAATCGGACAGATCCTACGAGCAGTACTTC.